This record concerns one T cell receptor beta chain sequence. It lacks a known antigen. Base-call qualities are not available, and no considerably larger clone is one nucleotide away. The V end loses 0 bases and the J end loses 11 bases, and a stretch of 11 bases separates them. The CDR3 spans 14 residues, from the cysteine through the phenylalanine. Only the CDR3 DNA is retained, 42 bases long and in frame from the first base. Reading the germline V gene gives CDR1 MGHRA and CDR2 YSYEKL. This entry belongs to a study of response to subunit inactivated influenza vaccine (dated by TCRdb to the late 2010s). A note on the overall study: Deep quantitative profiling of the T cell receptor repertoire was used in the study to follow responses to a trivalent subunit inactivated influenza vaccine.

The library was prepared using RT-PCR. Sequencing took place on an Illumina HiSeq 2500. TCRdb ran its own pipeline on the public reads, namely fastp trimming at Q25 and MiXCR clone calling, and kept in-frame beta chains. Rows are unified per CDR3 protein, each entry keeping the most common DNA and genes. For this sample there are over 750,000 distinct CDR3 sequences; 20% to 25% appear just once. More than 8.5% of the sample belongs to the ten largest clones. The research as a whole found: According to the authors, only a limited number of new T cells may be recruited by each seasonal influenza vaccination.

The TCR was taken from a man in his forties or fifties who received an inactivated influenza vaccine. Donor details come from another sample of the same person, matched by shared clones. The sequences come from PBMCs from blood, collected roughly 5 days after vaccination. The chain couples TRBV4-1 to TRBJ1-6; the D gene is perhaps TRBD1, on 5 matching bases. The CDR3 region: CASSQEGMGPPLHF. The DNA sequence is given as TGCGCCAGCAGCCAAGAGGGGATGGGGCCACCCCTCCACTTT.